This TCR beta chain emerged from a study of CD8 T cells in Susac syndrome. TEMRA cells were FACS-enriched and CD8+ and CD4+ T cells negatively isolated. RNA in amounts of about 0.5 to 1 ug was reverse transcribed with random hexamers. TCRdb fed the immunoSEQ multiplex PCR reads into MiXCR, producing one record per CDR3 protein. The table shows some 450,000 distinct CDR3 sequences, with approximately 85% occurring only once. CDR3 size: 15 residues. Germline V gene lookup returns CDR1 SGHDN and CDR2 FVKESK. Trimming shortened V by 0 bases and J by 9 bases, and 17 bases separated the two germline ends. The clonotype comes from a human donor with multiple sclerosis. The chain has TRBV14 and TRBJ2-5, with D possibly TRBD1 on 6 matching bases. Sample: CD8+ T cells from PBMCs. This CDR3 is CASSQDQGPPGAQYF. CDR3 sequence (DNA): TGTGCCAGCAGCCAAGATCAGGGGCCCCCAGGAGCCCAGTACTTC.